The next 9 T cell receptor beta chains were all read from a single sample in a study of T cell repertoires in cytomegalovirus infection (dated by TCRdb to about 2019). TCRdb shows the sequencer as Illumina HiSeq 1500. Through fastp at Q25 and MiXCR, TCRdb rebuilt clones from the public reads, retaining in-frame beta chains. Each CDR3 protein appears once, grouped with its most common genes and DNA. Across this sample there are about 740,000 distinct CDR3 sequences, with around a third seen only once. Roughly 18% of the sample comes from the top ten. These TCRs' antigens remain unknown. Explained via the paper, the treatment or condition label denotes: in vitro stimulation with specific CMV peptide epitopes to enrich CMV-specific T cells. Source: cultured PBMCs, taken from culture after CMV antigen stimulation. These receptors were taken from a human donor in good health (CMV status not recorded). Some clones in this sample may be carry-over from other donors' samples.

This clonotype appeared a few times. The chain carries TRBV11-2 and TRBJ1-6; D not resolved. The CDR3 extends over 16 amino acids. Trimming took 1 base from V and 4 from J, leaving 11 bases between them. The germline CDR1 and CDR2 sequences are SGHAT and FQNNGV. The CDR3 DNA is TGTGCCAGCAGCTTAGCAGCGACTCCTTATAATTCACCCCTCCACTTT. It translates to CASSLAATPYNSPLHF.

A few counts support this clonotype. J is TRBJ1-4 and V is TRBV14, with 8 bases matching TRBD1. Germline loops: CDR1 SGHDN, CDR2 FVKESK. CDR3 length: 16 residues. Trimming removed 11 bases from V and 0 bases from J; junction bases left unmatched: 11. The CDR3 DNA follows: TGTGCCGTCCCGGGCCAGGGGGCAGCAACTAATGAAAAACTGTTTTTT. This encodes CAVPGQGAATNEKLFF.

On this clonotype itself: Here the CDR3 omits its conserved ending phenylalanine or tryptophan, so a read error is the likely source. The CDR3 DNA reads TGTGCCAGCAGCTTGTCAGGAAGGGACAATGAGCAGTTCATC. Its translation: CASSLSGRDNEQFI. This chain joins TRBV11-3 and TRBJ2-1; D uncertain. CDR1 and CDR2 from the germline V gene are SGHNT and YENEEA. The CDR3 sequence is 14 residues long. V lost 3 bases, J lost 5 bases, and 11 bases lay in between.

The J gene is TRBJ2-3, the V gene TRBV6-2 or TRBV6-3; TRBD2 matches at 11 bases. CDR1 is MNHEY and CDR2 is SVGEGT in the germline V gene. The CDR3 contains 15 residues. V shed 0 bases, J shed 6 bases, and the junction held 2 bases outside the gene matches. The CDR3 is CASSYSLAGDDTQYF. The CDR3 DNA sequence: TGTGCCAGCAGTTACTCACTAGCGGGAGATGATACGCAGTATTTT.

The genes are TRBV14 and TRBJ1-4; D uncertain. The CDR3 sequence is 15 residues long. V was cut by 1 base and J by 0 bases, with 6 bases left in between. Per germline, CDR1 SGHDN and CDR2 FVKESK. CDR3 in DNA: TGTGCCAGCAGCCAAGTAGCAACAACTAATGAAAAACTGTTTTTT. It specifies CASSQVATTNEKLFF.

V is TRBV7-2 and J is TRBJ2-5, with 8 nucleotides matching TRBD1. Germline loops: CDR1 SGHTA, CDR2 FQGNSA. The CDR3 runs to 14 residues. The J segment lost 4 bases and the V segment lost 4 bases, leaving 5 bases of the junction unmatched. Here the CDR3 reads CASSSWTGPETQYF. CDR3 nucleotide sequence: TGTGCCAGCAGCTCCTGGACAGGGCCAGAGACCCAGTACTTC.

V gene TRBV7-2 combines with J gene TRBJ2-5; D not certain. CDR1 is SGHTA, CDR2 FQGNSA, per germline. With 2 bases removed from V and 2 bases from J, the gap between germline ends came to 9 bases. CDR3 size: 14 residues. CDR3 loop: CASSLRRIQETQYF. The CDR3 DNA follows: TGTGCCAGCAGCTTAAGACGAATTCAAGAGACCCAGTACTTC.

The rearrangement joins TRBV14 to TRBJ2-7, with 12 bases matching TRBD1. CDR1 and CDR2 from the germline V gene are SGHDN and FVKESK. The CDR3 runs 14 residues. J lost 4 bases, V lost 4 bases, and 2 bases had no gene match. As DNA, the CDR3 is TGTGCCAGCAGCCGGGACAGGGGGCTATACGAGCAGTACTTC. This sequence encodes CASSRDRGLYEQYF.

The table lists this clonotype with a few counts. The J gene is TRBJ1-1, the V gene TRBV12-3 or TRBV12-4; 7 bases line up with TRBD1. The junction had 7 bases not matched to a gene; V was cut back by 1 base and J by 5 bases. CDR3 size: 15 residues. CDR3 in amino acids: CASSLVQGRPTEAFF. CDR3 DNA sequence: TGTGCCAGCAGTTTAGTACAGGGGCGTCCTACTGAAGCTTTCTTT.